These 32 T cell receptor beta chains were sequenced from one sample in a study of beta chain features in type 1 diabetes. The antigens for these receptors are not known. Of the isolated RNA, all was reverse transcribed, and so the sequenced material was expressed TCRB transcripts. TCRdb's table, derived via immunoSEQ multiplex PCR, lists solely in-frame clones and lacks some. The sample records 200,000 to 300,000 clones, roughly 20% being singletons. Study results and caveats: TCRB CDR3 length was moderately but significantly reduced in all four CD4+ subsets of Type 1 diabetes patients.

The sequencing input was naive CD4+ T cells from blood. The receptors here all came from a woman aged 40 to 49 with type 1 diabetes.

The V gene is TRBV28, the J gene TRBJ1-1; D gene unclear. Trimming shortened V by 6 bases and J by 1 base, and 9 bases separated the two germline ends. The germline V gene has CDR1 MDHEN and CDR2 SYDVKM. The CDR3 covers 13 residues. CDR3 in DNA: TGTGCCAGCAGGCGTACAGAGAACACTGAAGCTTTCTTT. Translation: CASRRTENTEAFF.

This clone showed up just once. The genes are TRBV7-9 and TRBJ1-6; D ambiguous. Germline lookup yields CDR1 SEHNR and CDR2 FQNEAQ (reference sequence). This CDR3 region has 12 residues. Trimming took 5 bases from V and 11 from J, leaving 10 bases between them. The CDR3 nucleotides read TGTGCCAGCAGCCCGACATTGGCACCCCTCCACTTT. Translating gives CASSPTLAPLHF.

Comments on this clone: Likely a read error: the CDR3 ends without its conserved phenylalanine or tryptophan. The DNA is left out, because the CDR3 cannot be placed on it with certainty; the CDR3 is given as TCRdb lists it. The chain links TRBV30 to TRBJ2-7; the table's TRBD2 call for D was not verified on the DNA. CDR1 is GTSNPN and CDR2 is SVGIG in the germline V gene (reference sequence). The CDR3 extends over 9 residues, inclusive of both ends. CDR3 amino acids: CAWSVPPKI.

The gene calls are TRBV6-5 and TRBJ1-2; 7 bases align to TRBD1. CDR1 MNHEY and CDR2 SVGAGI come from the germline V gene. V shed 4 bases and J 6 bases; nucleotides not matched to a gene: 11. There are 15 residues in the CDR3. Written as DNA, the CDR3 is TGTGCCAGCAGTTCCACAGGGGCCCAGGTGGATGGCTACACCTTC. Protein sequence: CASSSTGAQVDGYTF.

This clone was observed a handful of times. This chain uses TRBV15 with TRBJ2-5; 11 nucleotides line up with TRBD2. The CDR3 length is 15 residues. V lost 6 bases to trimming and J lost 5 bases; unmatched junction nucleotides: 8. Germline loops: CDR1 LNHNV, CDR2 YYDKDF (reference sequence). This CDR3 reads CATSTLAGGPETQYF. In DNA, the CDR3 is TGTGCCACCAGTACCCTAGCGGGAGGACCCGAGACCCAGTACTTC.

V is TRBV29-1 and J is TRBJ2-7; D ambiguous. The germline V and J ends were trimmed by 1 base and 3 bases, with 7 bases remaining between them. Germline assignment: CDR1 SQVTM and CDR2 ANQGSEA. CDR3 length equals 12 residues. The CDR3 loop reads CSVEGQFYEQYF. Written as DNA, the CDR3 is TGCAGCGTTGAAGGGCAGTTCTACGAGCAGTACTTC.

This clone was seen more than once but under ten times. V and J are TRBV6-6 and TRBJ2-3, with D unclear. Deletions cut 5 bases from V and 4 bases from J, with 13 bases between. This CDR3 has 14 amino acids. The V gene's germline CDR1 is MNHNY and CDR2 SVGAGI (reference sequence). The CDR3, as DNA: TGTGCCAGCAGTATCCTCACGCGGCCAGATACGCAGTATTTT. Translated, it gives CASSILTRPDTQYF.

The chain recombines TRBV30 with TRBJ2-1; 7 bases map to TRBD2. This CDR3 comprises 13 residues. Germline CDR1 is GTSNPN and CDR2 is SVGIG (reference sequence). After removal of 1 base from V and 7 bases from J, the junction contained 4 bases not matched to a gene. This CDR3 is CAWSGGRPNEQFF. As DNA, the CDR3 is TGTGCCTGGAGTGGCGGGAGACCAAATGAGCAGTTCTTC.

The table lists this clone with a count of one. The CDR3 is CASSLRLATGNEQFF. The CDR3 region has the DNA TGCGCCAGCAGCTTGCGACTAGCGACGGGCAATGAGCAGTTCTTC. V gene TRBV5-1 combines with J gene TRBJ2-1, with 8 positions matching TRBD2. The V gene's germline CDR1 is SGHRS and CDR2 YFSETQ. The trim removed 1 base at V and 6 bases at J, leaving 6 bases unmatched. CDR3 length: 15 amino acids.

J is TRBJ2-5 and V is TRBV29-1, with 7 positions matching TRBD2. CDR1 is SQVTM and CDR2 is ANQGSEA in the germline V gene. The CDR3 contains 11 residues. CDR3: CGGDFQETQYF. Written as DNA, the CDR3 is TGCGGGGGGGACTTTCAAGAGACCCAGTACTTC. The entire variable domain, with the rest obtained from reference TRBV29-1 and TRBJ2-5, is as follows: SAVISQKPSRDICQRGTSLTIQCQVDSQVTMMFWYRQQPGQSLTLIATANQGSEATYESGFVIDKFPISRPNLTFSTLTVSNMSPEDSSIYLCGGDFQETQYFGPGTRLLVL.

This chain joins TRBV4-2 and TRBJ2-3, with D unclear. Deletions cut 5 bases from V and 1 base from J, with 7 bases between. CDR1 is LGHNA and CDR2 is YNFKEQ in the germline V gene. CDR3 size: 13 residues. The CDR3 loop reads CASSREGTDTQYF. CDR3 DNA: TGTGCCAGCAGCAGAGAGGGCACAGATACGCAGTATTTT.

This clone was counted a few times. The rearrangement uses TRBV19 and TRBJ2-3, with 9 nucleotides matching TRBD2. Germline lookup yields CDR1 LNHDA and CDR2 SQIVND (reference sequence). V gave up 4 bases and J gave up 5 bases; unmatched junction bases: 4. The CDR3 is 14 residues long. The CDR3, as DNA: TGTGCCAGTAGTAGCGGGAGGGCCGAAGATACGCAGTATTTT. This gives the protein CASSSGRAEDTQYF.

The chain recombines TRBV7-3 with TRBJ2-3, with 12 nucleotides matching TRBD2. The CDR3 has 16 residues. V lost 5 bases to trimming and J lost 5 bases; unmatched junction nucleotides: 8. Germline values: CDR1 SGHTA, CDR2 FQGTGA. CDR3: CASSATLAGGGDTQYF. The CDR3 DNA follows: TGTGCCAGCAGCGCCACACTAGCGGGAGGTGGAGATACGCAGTATTTT.

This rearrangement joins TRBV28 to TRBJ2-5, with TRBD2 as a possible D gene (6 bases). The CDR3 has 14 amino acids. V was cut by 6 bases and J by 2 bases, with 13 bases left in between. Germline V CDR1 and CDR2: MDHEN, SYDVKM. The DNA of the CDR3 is TGTGCCAGCAGCCGCCCGGGGAGGCAAGAGACCCAGTACTTC. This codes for CASSRPGRQETQYF.

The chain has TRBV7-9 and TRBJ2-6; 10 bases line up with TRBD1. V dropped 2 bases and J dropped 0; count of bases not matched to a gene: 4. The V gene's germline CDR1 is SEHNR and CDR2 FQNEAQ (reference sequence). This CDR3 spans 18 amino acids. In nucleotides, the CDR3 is TGTGCCAGCAGCTTAACGACAGGGGGCCTCTCTGGGGCCAACGTCCTGACTTTC. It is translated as CASSLTTGGLSGANVLTF. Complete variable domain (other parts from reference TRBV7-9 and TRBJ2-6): DTGVSQNPRHKITKRGQNVTFRCDPISEHNRLYWYRQTLGQGPEFLTYFQNEAQLEKSRLLSDRFSAERPKGSFSTLEIQRTEQGDSAMYLCASSLTTGGLSGANVLTFGAGSRLTVL.

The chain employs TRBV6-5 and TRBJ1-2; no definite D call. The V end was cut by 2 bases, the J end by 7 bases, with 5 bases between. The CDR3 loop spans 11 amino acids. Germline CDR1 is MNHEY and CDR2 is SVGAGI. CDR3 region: CASSYGGGYTF. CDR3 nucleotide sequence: TGTGCCAGCAGTTACGGAGGTGGCTACACCTTC.

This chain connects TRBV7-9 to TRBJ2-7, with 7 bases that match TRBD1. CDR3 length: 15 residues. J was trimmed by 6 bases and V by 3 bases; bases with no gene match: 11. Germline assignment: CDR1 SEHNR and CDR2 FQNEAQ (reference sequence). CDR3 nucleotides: TGTGCCAGCAGCTTTTTAACCCGACAGGGAAGCGAGCAGTACTTC. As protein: CASSFLTRQGSEQYF.

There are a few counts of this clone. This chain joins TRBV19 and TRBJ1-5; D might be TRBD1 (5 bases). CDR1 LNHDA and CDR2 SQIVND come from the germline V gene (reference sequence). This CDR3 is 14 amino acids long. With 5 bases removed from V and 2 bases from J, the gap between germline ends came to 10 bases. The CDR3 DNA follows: TGTGCCAGTAGTGGGGCAGATCGCAATCAGCCCCAGCATTTT. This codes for CASSGADRNQPQHF. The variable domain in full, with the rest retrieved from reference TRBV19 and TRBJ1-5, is DGGITQSPKYLFRKEGQNVTLSCEQNLNHDAMYWYRQDPGQGLRLIYYSQIVNDFQKGDIAEGYSVSREKKESFPLTVTSAQKNPTAFYLCASSGADRNQPQHFGDGTRLSIL.

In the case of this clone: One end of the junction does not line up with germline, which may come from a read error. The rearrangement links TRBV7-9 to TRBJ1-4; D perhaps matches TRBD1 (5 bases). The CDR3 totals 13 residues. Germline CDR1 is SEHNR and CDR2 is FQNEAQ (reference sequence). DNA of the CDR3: TGTGCCAGCAGTCTATTAGCGGGCGAAGCCGGGACGTTT. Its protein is CASSLLAGEAGTF. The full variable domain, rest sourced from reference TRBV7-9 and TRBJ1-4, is DTGVSQNPRHKITKRGQNVTFRCDPISEHNRLYWYRQTLGQGPEFLTYFQNEAQLEKSRLLSDRFSAERPKGSFSTLEIQRTEQGDSAMYLCASSLLAGEAGTFGSGTQLSVL.

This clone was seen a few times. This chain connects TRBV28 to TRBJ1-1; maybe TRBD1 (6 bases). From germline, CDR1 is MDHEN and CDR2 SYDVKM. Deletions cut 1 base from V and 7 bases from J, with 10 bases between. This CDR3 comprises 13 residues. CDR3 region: CASSLFEGGEAFF. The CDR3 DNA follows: TGTGCCAGCAGTTTATTTGAAGGGGGTGAAGCTTTCTTT.

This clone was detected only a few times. The CDR3 here is CASKGARVGNTEAFF. The CDR3 DNA is TGTGCCAGCAAGGGGGCTCGTGTCGGGAACACTGAAGCTTTCTTT. This chain connects TRBV2 to TRBJ1-1; 7 nucleotides agree with TRBD1. CDR3 length: 15 residues. V lost 7 bases and J lost 1; bases outside the gene matches: 9. Germline CDR1 is SNHLY and CDR2 is FYNNEI. The full variable domain, with the rest looked up from reference TRBV2 and TRBJ1-1, is EPEVTQTPSHQVTQMGQEVILRCVPISNHLYFYWYRQILGQKVEFLVSFYNNEISEKSEIFDDQFSVERPDGSNFTLKIRSTKLEDSAMYFCASKGARVGNTEAFFGQGTRLTVV.

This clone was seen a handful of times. CDR3 loop: CASSTTGVRGNQPQHF. The CDR3 region has the DNA TGTGCCAGTAGTACTACAGGGGTTCGTGGCAATCAGCCCCAGCATTTT. This chain links TRBV19 with TRBJ1-5; 7 bases map to TRBD1. The germline V gene encodes CDR1 LNHDA and CDR2 SQIVND (reference sequence). This CDR3 region has 16 residues. V lost 4 bases, J lost 2 bases, and 8 bases stayed unmatched.

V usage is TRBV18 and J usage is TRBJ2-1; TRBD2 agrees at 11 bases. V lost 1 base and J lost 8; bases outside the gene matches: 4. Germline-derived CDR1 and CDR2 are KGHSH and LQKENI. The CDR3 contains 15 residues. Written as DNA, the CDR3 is TGTGCCAGCTCACCACTAGCGGGAGGGGGCGATGAGCAGTTCTTC. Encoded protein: CASSPLAGGGDEQFF.

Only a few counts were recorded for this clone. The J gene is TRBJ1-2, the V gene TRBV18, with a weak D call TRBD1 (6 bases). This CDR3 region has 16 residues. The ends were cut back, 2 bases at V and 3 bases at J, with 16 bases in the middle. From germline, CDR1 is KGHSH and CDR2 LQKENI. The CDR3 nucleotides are TGTGCCAGCTCACCAGAGCAGGCAGGGGCAGACTATGGCTACACCTTC. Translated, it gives CASSPEQAGADYGYTF.

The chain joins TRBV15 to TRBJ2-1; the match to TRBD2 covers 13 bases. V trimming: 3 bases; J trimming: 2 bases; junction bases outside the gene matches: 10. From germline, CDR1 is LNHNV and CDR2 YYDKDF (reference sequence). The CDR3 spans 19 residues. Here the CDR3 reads CATSSTSGRARSTYNEQFF. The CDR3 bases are TGTGCCACCAGCAGCACTAGCGGGAGGGCAAGAAGTACCTACAATGAGCAGTTCTTC.

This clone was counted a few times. This CDR3 is CASSLPGIETQYF. The CDR3 DNA follows: TGTGCCAGCAGCTTGCCAGGAATAGAGACCCAGTACTTC. This sequence joins TRBV5-8 and TRBJ2-5; D ambiguous. Trimming cost V 1 base and J 4 bases, with 8 bases left between them. The germline gives CDR1 SGHTS, CDR2 YDEGEE. The CDR3 totals 13 residues. The full variable domain, completed using reference TRBV5-8 and TRBJ2-5, is EAGVTQSPTHLIKTRGQQATLRCSPISGHTSVYWYQQALGLGLQFLLWYDEGEERNRGNFPPRFSGRQFPNYSSELNVNALELEDSALYLCASSLPGIETQYFGPGTRLLVL.

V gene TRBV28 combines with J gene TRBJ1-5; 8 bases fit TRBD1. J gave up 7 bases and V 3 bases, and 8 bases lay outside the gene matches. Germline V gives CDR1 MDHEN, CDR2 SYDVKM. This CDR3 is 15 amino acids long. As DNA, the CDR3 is TGTGCCAGCAGTTTTCGCCGACAGGGGAGGCAGCCCCAGCATTTT. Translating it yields CASSFRRQGRQPQHF.

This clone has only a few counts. Here the CDR3 reads CASTRTVQWGKAFF. The CDR3 DNA is TGTGCCAGCACCCGGACAGTACAGTGGGGGAAAGCTTTCTTT. The rearrangement uses TRBV28 and TRBJ1-1; a weak D match, TRBD1 (6 bases). Trimming removed 7 bases at V and 9 bases at J, with 21 bases between. The CDR3 totals 14 residues. CDR1 is MDHEN, CDR2 SYDVKM, per germline.

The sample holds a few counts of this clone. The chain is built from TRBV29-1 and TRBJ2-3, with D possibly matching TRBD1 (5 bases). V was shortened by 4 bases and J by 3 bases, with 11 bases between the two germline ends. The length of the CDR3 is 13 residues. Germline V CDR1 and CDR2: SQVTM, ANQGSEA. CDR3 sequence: CSVVKPGTDTQYF. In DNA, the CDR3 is TGCAGCGTTGTCAAGCCAGGGACAGATACGCAGTATTTT.

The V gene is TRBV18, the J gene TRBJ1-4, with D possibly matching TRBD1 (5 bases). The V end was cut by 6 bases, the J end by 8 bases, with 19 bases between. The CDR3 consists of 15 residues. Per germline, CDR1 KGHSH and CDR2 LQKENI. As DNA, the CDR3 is TGTGCCAGCTCTCGCGAGCAGGGTATTAGAGAAAAACTGTTTTTT. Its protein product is CASSREQGIREKLFF.

The CDR3 spells CASSDWTGATEAFF. The CDR3 DNA sequence: TGTGCCAGCAGTGATTGGACAGGGGCGACTGAAGCTTTCTTT. The J gene is TRBJ1-1, the V gene TRBV25-1; 9 bases line up with TRBD1. The junction had 4 bases not matched to a gene; V was cut back by 3 bases and J by 5 bases. Germline CDR1 MGHDK, CDR2 SYGVNS. There are 14 residues in the CDR3.

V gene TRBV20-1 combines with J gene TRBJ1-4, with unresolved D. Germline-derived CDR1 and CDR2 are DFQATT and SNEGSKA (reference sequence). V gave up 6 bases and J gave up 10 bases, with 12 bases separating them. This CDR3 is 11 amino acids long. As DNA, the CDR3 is TGCAGTGCCCTGGGAGACCGAAAACTGTTTTTT. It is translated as CSALGDRKLFF.